One sample yielded the 23 T cell receptor beta chains listed below, sequenced in a study of blood T cell repertoires in COVID-19. The data were produced by immunoSEQ multiplex PCR, yet TCRdb's version contains in-frame clones alone and is incomplete. In the table there are fewer than 100,000 clones, approximately 90% of which are singletons. Sequenced material: peripheral blood. The receptors originated from a human donor in a cohort sampled during active COVID-19.

This clone showed up just a few times. The gene calls are TRBV9 and TRBJ2-5; the D is unclear. V dropped 0 bases and J dropped 0 bases, with 9 bases sitting between them. This CDR3 is built from 15 residues. The V gene's germline CDR1 is SGDLS and CDR2 YYNGEE. CDR3 nucleotide sequence: TGTGCCAGCAGCGTAGATGGCGGAAACCAAGAGACCCAGTACTTC. It encodes CASSVDGGNQETQYF.

This chain connects TRBV7-3 to TRBJ1-1; the D gene is possibly TRBD1 (6 bases). The CDR3 loop spans 14 amino acids. Germline-derived CDR1 and CDR2 are SGHTA and FQGTGA. V was clipped by 5 bases and J by 2 bases, with 12 bases between them. The CDR3 is CASSPGHSNTEAFF. Written as DNA, the CDR3 is TGTGCCAGCAGCCCGGGACATTCCAACACTGAAGCTTTCTTT.

V is TRBV15 and J is TRBJ2-1; 7 bases fit TRBD2. The CDR3 consists of 15 residues. Per germline, CDR1 LNHNV and CDR2 YYDKDF (reference sequence). With 5 bases clipped from V and 6 bases from J, the junction kept 10 bases outside the gene matches. CDR3 DNA: TGTGCCACCAGCGGGAGGGTAGCCTCCCTCAATGAGCAGTTCTTC. Amino acids: CATSGRVASLNEQFF. Combining the CDR3 with reference TRBV15 and TRBJ2-1 gives the whole variable domain DAMVIQNPRYQVTQFGKPVTLSCSQTLNHNVMYWYQQKSSQAPKLLFHYYDKDFNNEADTPDNFQSRRPNTSFCFLDIRSPGLGDTAMYLCATSGRVASLNEQFFGPGTRLTVL.

The V gene is TRBV3-1 (or the pseudogene TRBV3-2), the J gene TRBJ1-1; tentatively, D is TRBD1 (5 bases). The CDR3 has 18 residues. Germline lookup yields CDR1 LGHDT and CDR2 YNNKEL (reference sequence). V was shortened by 4 bases and J by 4 bases, with 25 bases between the two germline ends. The CDR3 is CASSRLLGRGKSGTEAFF. Here the CDR3 DNA reads TGTGCCAGCAGCCGTTTACTCGGCCGGGGGAAGAGTGGCACTGAAGCTTTCTTT.

The genes are TRBV28 and TRBJ1-5, with D perhaps matching TRBD1 (6 bases). The CDR3 is made up of 13 amino acids. In germline, CDR1 is MDHEN, CDR2 SYDVKM. Trimming cost V 5 bases and J 6 bases, with 11 bases left between them. The chain's CDR3 is CASSEGGGQPQHF. The DNA for the CDR3 is TGTGCCAGCAGTGAAGGGGGGGGTCAGCCCCAGCATTTT.

V and J are TRBV2 and TRBJ1-2; D is undetermined. CDR1 is SNHLY, CDR2 FYNNEI, per germline. V was cut by 7 bases and J by 2 bases, with 8 bases left in between. The CDR3 consists of 12 residues. The CDR3 here is CASTLSNYGYTF. The CDR3 DNA reads as TGTGCCAGCACGTTATCGAACTATGGCTACACCTTC. The full variable domain, its missing parts supplied by reference TRBV2 and TRBJ1-2, is EPEVTQTPSHQVTQMGQEVILRCVPISNHLYFYWYRQILGQKVEFLVSFYNNEISEKSEIFDDQFSVERPDGSNFTLKIRSTKLEDSAMYFCASTLSNYGYTFGSGTRLTVV.

J is TRBJ2-1 and V is TRBV28; TRBD2 matches 8 bases. Germline trimming cut 10 bases from V and 6 bases from J; bases unmatched to any gene: 8. The germline V gene has CDR1 MDHEN and CDR2 SYDVKM. The CDR3 is 13 residues long. The CDR3 loop reads CATLAGSPNEQFF. The CDR3, as DNA: TGTGCCACCTTAGCGGGGTCCCCCAATGAGCAGTTCTTC.

The chain employs TRBV12-3 or TRBV12-4 and TRBJ2-5; D remains unclear. The CDR3 is 13 residues long. V lost 3 bases to trimming and J lost 4 bases, with 9 bases between them. The CDR3: CASSFSSGETQYF. The CDR3 DNA sequence: TGTGCCAGCAGTTTCTCTTCAGGAGAGACCCAGTACTTC.

The rearrangement links TRBV6-2 or TRBV6-3 to TRBJ2-5; TRBD1 agrees at 7 bases. Losses at the gene ends were 0 bases for V and 2 bases for J; bases not matched to a gene: 9. This CDR3 region has 17 residues. Germline V gene sequence: CDR1 MNHEY, CDR2 SVGEGT. This CDR3 reads CASSYSIWAGGQETQYF. The CDR3 region has the DNA TGTGCCAGCAGTTACTCGATATGGGCAGGGGGACAAGAGACCCAGTACTTC.

The gene calls are TRBV7-8 and TRBJ2-3; 10 nucleotides agree with TRBD1. Germline V gene lookup returns CDR1 SGHVS and CDR2 FQNEAQ. The junction had 11 bases not matched to a gene; V was cut back by 7 bases and J by 4 bases. This CDR3 has 16 residues. For the CDR3, the DNA is TGTGCCAGCAACCCTACCGGGACAGGGGACGCAGATACGCAGTATTTT. As protein: CASNPTGTGDADTQYF.

The chain couples TRBV6-5 to TRBJ1-5, with 7 bases aligning to TRBD1. Germline V CDR1 and CDR2: MNHEY, SVGAGI. The CDR3 length is 13 residues. With 7 bases clipped from V and 2 bases from J, the junction kept 2 bases outside the gene matches. The DNA for the CDR3 is TGTGCCAGCAAAGACAGGGGCAATCAGCCCCAGCATTTT. It specifies CASKDRGNQPQHF.

The rearrangement joins TRBV7-2 to TRBJ2-4, with 11 bases that match TRBD2. Germline lookup yields CDR1 SGHTA and CDR2 FQGNSA. The CDR3 consists of 13 residues. Trimming cost V 10 bases and J 10 bases; bases outside gene matches: 9. The CDR3 DNA reads as TGTGCCACTAGCGGGGGGTTAGGTGGTATTCAGTACTTC. Translating it yields CATSGGLGGIQYF.

A few counts support this clone. This chain links TRBV6-2 or TRBV6-3 with TRBJ1-5, with TRBD1 matching over 9 bases. The CDR3 totals 18 residues. Germline CDR1 reads MNHEY; CDR2 reads SVGEGT. J was trimmed by 9 bases and V by 2 bases; bases with no gene match: 17. The chain's CDR3 is CASSYQLTTGGRLRPQHF. The DNA of the CDR3 is TGTGCCAGCAGTTACCAATTAACGACAGGGGGGAGGCTACGGCCCCAGCATTTT.

V gene TRBV6-5 combines with J gene TRBJ1-2; D might be TRBD1 (6 bases). Germline V CDR1 and CDR2: MNHEY, SVGAGI. Trimming removed 2 bases from V and 3 bases from J, with 10 bases in between. The CDR3 sequence is 14 residues long. The CDR3 sequence: CASSYTGNYYGYTF. The CDR3 coding sequence is TGTGCCAGCAGTTACACAGGGAATTACTATGGCTACACCTTC.

The chain combines TRBV19 with TRBJ1-6, with 9 bases matching TRBD1. The germline V gene has CDR1 LNHDA and CDR2 SQIVND (reference sequence). There are 16 residues in the CDR3. After removal of 5 bases from V and 8 bases from J, the junction contained 10 bases not matched to a gene. In DNA form, the CDR3 reads TGTGCCAGTAGTTTTCCCCCGGGACAGGGTTATTCACCCCTCCACTTT. Translated: CASSFPPGQGYSPLHF.

The V and J genes are TRBV30 and TRBJ1-6; D is unresolved. The CDR3 is 16 amino acids. Looked up from germline, CDR1 is GTSNPN and CDR2 is SVGIG (reference sequence). Trimming cost V 2 bases and J 0 bases, with 11 bases left between them. The CDR3 here is CAWSYDGSSYNSPLHF. CDR3 nucleotide sequence: TGTGCCTGGAGTTATGACGGGAGCTCCTATAATTCACCCCTCCACTTT. Using reference TRBV30 and TRBJ1-6 for the parts outside the CDR3, the full variable domain is SQTIHQWPATLVQPVGSPLSLECTVEGTSNPNLYWYRQAAGRGLQLLFYSVGIGQISSEVPQNLSASRPQDRQFILSSKKLLLSDSGFYLCAWSYDGSSYNSPLHFGNGTRLTVT.

The chain carries TRBV6-5 and TRBJ1-1; D gene unclear. Trimming took off 2 bases at V and 3 bases at J, with 7 bases between the two ends. The CDR3 is made up of 13 amino acids. Germline V CDR1 and CDR2: MNHEY, SVGAGI. CDR3 amino acids: CASSYLRYTEAFF. The CDR3 DNA reads TGTGCCAGCAGTTACCTCAGGTACACTGAAGCTTTCTTT.

This chain links TRBV18 with TRBJ2-7; D perhaps matches TRBD1 (5 bases). The CDR3 consists of 13 residues. The V end was cut by 5 bases, the J end by 0 bases, with 8 bases between. CDR1 and CDR2 (germline): KGHSH, LQKENI. The CDR3 reads CASSTDSSYEQYF. The CDR3 region has the DNA TGTGCCAGCTCAACCGACAGCTCCTACGAGCAGTACTTC. Drawing the rest from reference TRBV18 and TRBJ2-7, the complete variable domain is NAGVMQNPRHLVRRRGQEARLRCSPMKGHSHVYWYRQLPEEGLKFMVYLQKENIIDESGMPKERFSAEFPKEGPSILRIQQVVRGDSAAYFCASSTDSSYEQYFGPGTRLTVT.

This rearrangement joins TRBV28 to TRBJ1-3; a possible D gene is TRBD1 (6 bases). V was clipped by 1 base and J by 2 bases, with 9 bases between them. The CDR3 loop spans 15 amino acids. The germline gives CDR1 MDHEN, CDR2 SYDVKM. The CDR3 sequence: CASSLFRGAGNTIYF. DNA for the CDR3: TGTGCCAGCAGTTTATTCAGGGGAGCTGGAAACACCATATATTTT.

The count of this clone is one. V usage is TRBV29-1 and J usage is TRBJ1-2; 7 nucleotides match TRBD1. CDR1 is SQVTM, CDR2 ANQGSEA, per germline. The CDR3 runs 17 residues. The ends lost 5 bases at V and 4 bases at J; junction bases unmatched: 19. The CDR3 reads CSVRGRGQATTGYGYTF. CDR3 bases: TGCAGCGTTCGGGGTCGAGGACAGGCAACGACTGGCTATGGCTACACCTTC.

The J gene is TRBJ1-1, the V gene TRBV6-2 or TRBV6-3, with 9 bases identical to TRBD1. Unmatched junction bases numbered 4, after V lost 2 bases and J lost 0 bases. Germline V lookup: CDR1 MNHEY, CDR2 SVGEGT. The CDR3 spans 16 residues. CDR3 coding DNA: TGTGCCAGCAGTTACGACGGGACAGGGCTGAACACTGAAGCTTTCTTT. It yields the protein CASSYDGTGLNTEAFF.

The V and J genes are TRBV18 and TRBJ2-7; tentative D call: TRBD2 (6 bases). CDR1 and CDR2 (germline): KGHSH, LQKENI. Trimming pared 1 base from V and 2 bases from J, leaving 18 bases between. The CDR3 has 17 amino acids. Here the CDR3 DNA reads TGTGCCAGCTCACCACAAGGCGGGAAGGTGGAAACCTACGAGCAGTACTTC. Translated: CASSPQGGKVETYEQYF.

V usage is TRBV16 and J usage is TRBJ1-1, with D perhaps matching TRBD1 (5 bases). CDR1 and CDR2 from the germline V gene are KGHSY and FQNENV. CDR3 length: 14 residues. V gave up 4 bases and J gave up 3 bases, with 12 bases separating them. In DNA form, the CDR3 reads TGTGCCAGCAGCCCCTGGGGGGGATACACTGAAGCTTTCTTT. Its protein product is CASSPWGGYTEAFF.